Each of the 21 T cell receptor beta chains below was sequenced from the same sample in a study of blood T cell repertoires in COVID-19. TCRdb's copy holds only in-frame clones and misses some; the assay was immunoSEQ multiplex PCR. The sample yields about 340,000 clones, 83% seen once. The sequenced sample was peripheral blood. The receptors were gathered from a man younger than 40 with active or convalescent COVID-19.

The rearrangement uses TRBV7-9 and TRBJ2-7, with TRBD2 matching over 10 bases. This CDR3 has 15 residues. Trimming cost V 0 bases and J 5 bases; bases outside gene matches: 4. Germline V lookup: CDR1 SEHNR, CDR2 FQNEAQ (reference sequence). The chain's CDR3 is CASSLALAGAHEQYF. CDR3 DNA sequence: TGTGCCAGCAGCTTAGCGCTAGCGGGGGCCCACGAGCAGTACTTC.

This clone came up a few times. The chain is built from TRBV7-8 and TRBJ1-3; D is uncertain. CDR3 length: 19 residues. V was cut by 6 bases and J by 0 bases, with 24 bases left in between. The V gene's germline CDR1 is SGHVS and CDR2 FQNEAQ. CDR3 coding DNA: TGTGCCAGCAGAAACACCGGGTCCCGAAAAGTTACCTCTGGAAACACCATATATTTT. This codes for CASRNTGSRKVTSGNTIYF.

V and J are TRBV5-1 and TRBJ2-7; D is possibly TRBD2 (5 bases). The CDR3 runs to 15 residues. Germline values: CDR1 SGHRS, CDR2 YFSETQ. V gave up 2 bases and J gave up 6 bases, with 18 bases separating them. CDR3: CASSFLTGLGSEQYF. The DNA for the CDR3 is TGCGCCAGCAGCTTCTTAACGGGGTTGGGCTCCGAGCAGTACTTC.

The chain couples TRBV5-4 to TRBJ2-3; D possibly corresponds to TRBD1 (6 bases). From germline, CDR1 is SGHNT and CDR2 YYREEE (reference sequence). Trimming pared 3 bases from V and 0 bases from J, leaving 11 bases between. This CDR3 comprises 15 residues. This CDR3 reads CASSSRTASTDTQYF. The CDR3 DNA reads as TGTGCCAGCAGCTCCAGGACAGCTAGCACAGATACGCAGTATTTT.

The V call is TRBV24-1, the J call TRBJ2-1; 7 nucleotides line up with TRBD2. With V trimmed by 3 bases and J by 0 bases, 4 bases remained unmatched. This CDR3 contains 16 residues. Germline CDR1 is KGHDR and CDR2 is SFDVKD. The CDR3 loop reads CATSDGTIFSYNEQFF. The DNA of the CDR3 is TGTGCCACCAGTGATGGGACTATTTTCTCCTACAATGAGCAGTTCTTC.

The chain uses TRBV6-6 and TRBJ1-2; the match to TRBD1 covers 7 bases. The germline CDR1 and CDR2 sequences are MNHNY and SVGAGI (reference sequence). The CDR3 is made up of 13 amino acids. V was clipped by 8 bases and J by 0 bases; unmatched bases: 3. CDR3 loop: CASLGTANYGYTF. CDR3 DNA: TGTGCCAGCCTTGGGACAGCTAACTATGGCTACACCTTC.

The chain joins TRBV30 to TRBJ2-3; 8 bases line up with TRBD2. CDR1 is GTSNPN and CDR2 is SVGIG in the germline V gene (reference sequence). The CDR3 length is 14 residues. Trimming removed 0 bases from V and 6 bases from J; junction bases left unmatched: 5. Written as DNA, the CDR3 is TGTGCCTGGAGTGTGAGACTAGCGTGGGATACGCAGTATTTT. Translating gives CAWSVRLAWDTQYF.

The CDR3 region has the DNA TGTGCCAGCAGCGTCGGGACAGGGGGCGGAGATGAGCAGTTCTTC. Its translation is CASSVGTGGGDEQFF. V and J are TRBV7-7 and TRBJ2-1; TRBD1 agrees at 12 bases. The length of the CDR3 is 15 residues. Germline CDR1 reads SSHAT; CDR2 reads FNYEAQ (reference sequence). Losses at the gene ends were 5 bases for V and 8 bases for J; bases not matched to a gene: 7.

The rearrangement links TRBV24-1 to TRBJ2-2; 9 bases line up with TRBD2. Germline trimming cut 4 bases from V and 4 bases from J; bases unmatched to any gene: 6. Per germline, CDR1 KGHDR and CDR2 SFDVKD. The CDR3 consists of 16 residues. For the CDR3, the DNA is TGTGCCACCAGTGACCCTACAGCGGGAGGCACCGGGGAGCTGTTTTTT. Translated: CATSDPTAGGTGELFF.

This chain links TRBV29-1 with TRBJ2-2; 13 bases match TRBD2. Germline values: CDR1 SQVTM, CDR2 ANQGSEA. This CDR3 region has 15 residues. Trimming cost V 4 bases and J 6 bases; bases outside gene matches: 5. The chain's CDR3 is CSVGLAGGGAGELFF. The DNA for the CDR3 is TGCAGCGTTGGACTAGCGGGAGGCGGGGCCGGGGAGCTGTTTTTT.

This clone was counted a few times. The chain uses TRBV18 and TRBJ2-4, with D hard to call. V was shortened by 2 bases and J by 0 bases, with 17 bases between the two germline ends. In germline, CDR1 is KGHSH, CDR2 LQKENI. The CDR3 runs to 18 residues. The CDR3 loop reads CASSPARTVTIAKNIQYF. The CDR3 DNA follows: TGTGCCAGCTCACCAGCAAGAACAGTTACAATAGCCAAAAACATTCAGTACTTC.

The V and J genes are TRBV9 and TRBJ1-1; TRBD1 is a possible D gene (6 bases). Per the germline V gene, CDR1 is SGDLS and CDR2 is YYNGEE. V lost 4 bases, J lost 8 bases, and 18 bases lay in between. The CDR3 has 14 amino acids. CDR3 nucleotides: TGTGCCAGCAGCCCCAGGGGCAGGGGTGGGGAAGCTTTCTTT. This gives the protein CASSPRGRGGEAFF.

The chain combines TRBV28 with TRBJ2-4; 7 positions match TRBD1. CDR1 and CDR2 (germline): MDHEN, SYDVKM. V shed 6 bases and J 0 bases; nucleotides not matched to a gene: 14. The CDR3 runs 18 residues. The CDR3 DNA follows: TGTGCCAGCAGCACCCCCACTCTGACAGGGTCAGCCAAAAACATTCAGTACTTC. Translated: CASSTPTLTGSAKNIQYF.

The chain couples TRBV28 to TRBJ2-2; D unresolved. The CDR3 consists of 14 residues. The V and J ends lost 7 bases and 0 bases respectively, with 9 bases between them. Per the germline V gene, CDR1 is MDHEN and CDR2 is SYDVKM. The CDR3 bases are TGTGCCAGCATAGGAGCTCCGAACACCGGGGAGCTGTTTTTT. The encoded protein is CASIGAPNTGELFF. Filled out from reference TRBV28 and TRBJ2-2, the complete variable domain reads DVKVTQSSRYLVKRTGEKVFLECVQDMDHENMFWYRQDPGLGLRLIYFSYDVKMKEKGDIPEGYSVSREKKERFSLILESASTNQTSMYLCASIGAPNTGELFFGEGSRLTVL.

This rearrangement joins TRBV5-4 to TRBJ2-1; no clear D. The germline gives CDR1 SGHNT, CDR2 YYREEE (reference sequence). The CDR3 runs 15 residues. Trimming removed 4 bases from V and 0 bases from J, with 11 bases in between. CDR3 sequence: CASSQRLSSYNEQFF. In DNA, the CDR3 is TGTGCCAGCAGCCAAAGACTCAGCTCCTACAATGAGCAGTTCTTC. The variable domain in full, with the rest retrieved from reference TRBV5-4 and TRBJ2-1, is ETGVTQSPTHLIKTRGQQVTLRCSSQSGHNTVSWYQQALGQGPQFIFQYYREEENGRGNFPPRFSGLQFPNYSSELNVNALELDDSALYLCASSQRLSSYNEQFFGPGTRLTVL.

The V and J genes are TRBV11-1 and TRBJ1-1; weak D call: TRBD1 (5 bases). V dropped 0 bases and J dropped 11 bases, with 19 bases sitting between them. The CDR3 covers 15 residues. Germline V lookup: CDR1 SGHAT, CDR2 FQDESV (reference sequence). The CDR3 DNA sequence: TGTGCCAGCAGCTTAGCCAGAGAGGGGAGGCCTCGGGCTTTCTTT. Its protein product is CASSLAREGRPRAFF.

V and J are TRBV2 and TRBJ2-1; D is possibly TRBD1 (6 bases). Between the trimmed V and J ends, which lost 7 bases and 5 bases, there was a span of 12 bases. This CDR3 is built from 13 residues. Germline V gene sequence: CDR1 SNHLY, CDR2 FYNNEI. The CDR3 DNA follows: TGTGCCAGCAAAGAGGGACAAAACAATGAGCAGTTCTTC. Its translation is CASKEGQNNEQFF.

The chain links TRBV4-1 to TRBJ1-1; 7 nucleotides line up with TRBD1. The CDR3 sequence is 17 residues long. V lost 4 bases to trimming and J lost 1 base; unmatched junction nucleotides: 12. Germline V gene lookup returns CDR1 MGHRA and CDR2 YSYEKL. CDR3 DNA sequence: TGCGCCAGCAGCCGAAGGGCGCAGGGGGTTTCGAACACTGAAGCTTTCTTT. Protein: CASSRRAQGVSNTEAFF.

This chain joins TRBV7-2 and TRBJ2-1, with TRBD2 as a possible D gene (6 bases). From germline, CDR1 is SGHTA and CDR2 FQGNSA. The CDR3 runs to 16 residues. With 5 bases removed from V and 10 bases from J, the gap between germline ends came to 24 bases. Written as DNA, the CDR3 is TGTGCCAGCAGCCCCAGGCGCGGGTTGGGAGGTTGGGAGCAGTTCTTC. Protein product: CASSPRRGLGGWEQFF.

This sequence joins TRBV2 and TRBJ1-3; a weak D match, TRBD1 (5 bases). The length of the CDR3 is 16 residues. The ends were cut back, 4 bases at V and 0 bases at J, with 13 bases in the middle. The germline V gene encodes CDR1 SNHLY and CDR2 FYNNEI. CDR3 amino acids: CASSVNSGFSGNTIYF. CDR3 nucleotide sequence: TGTGCCAGCAGTGTCAACTCAGGGTTCTCTGGAAACACCATATATTTT.

This chain joins TRBV2 and TRBJ1-5; no clear D. Deletions cut 5 bases from V and 1 base from J, with 12 bases between. The CDR3 consists of 15 residues. Germline CDR1 SNHLY, CDR2 FYNNEI. The CDR3 region is CASSPTPNSNQPQHF. The CDR3 nucleotides are TGTGCCAGCAGTCCGACACCAAACAGCAATCAGCCCCAGCATTTT.